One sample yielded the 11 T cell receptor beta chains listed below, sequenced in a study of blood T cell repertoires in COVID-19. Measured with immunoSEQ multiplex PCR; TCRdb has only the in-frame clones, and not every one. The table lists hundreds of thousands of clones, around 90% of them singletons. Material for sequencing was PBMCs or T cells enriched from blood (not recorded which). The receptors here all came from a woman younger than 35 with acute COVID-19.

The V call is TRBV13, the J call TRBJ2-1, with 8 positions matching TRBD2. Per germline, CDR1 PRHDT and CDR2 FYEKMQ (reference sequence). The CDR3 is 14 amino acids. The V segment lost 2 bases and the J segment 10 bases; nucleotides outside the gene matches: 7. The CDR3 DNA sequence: TGTGCCAGCAGCTTAAGCGGGAGTCAGGGAGAGCAGTTCTTC. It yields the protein CASSLSGSQGEQFF.

The CDR3 loop is CASSSGTGGHNEQFF. The CDR3 region has the DNA TGTGCCAGCAGCTCCGGGACAGGGGGACACAATGAGCAGTTCTTC. The rearrangement uses TRBV11-3 and TRBJ2-1; 11 positions agree with TRBD1. The CDR3 spans 15 residues. With V trimmed by 4 bases and J by 5 bases, 4 bases remained unmatched. CDR1 is SGHNT and CDR2 is YENEEA in the germline V gene.

DNA of the CDR3: TGTGCCAGTAGTATGACTTTTCAGAACACTGAAGCTTTCTTT. Amino acids: CASSMTFQNTEAFF. This chain uses TRBV19 with TRBJ1-1, with D uncertain. The length of the CDR3 is 14 residues. Per germline, CDR1 LNHDA and CDR2 SQIVND (reference sequence). Deletions cut 3 bases from V and 1 base from J, with 9 bases between.

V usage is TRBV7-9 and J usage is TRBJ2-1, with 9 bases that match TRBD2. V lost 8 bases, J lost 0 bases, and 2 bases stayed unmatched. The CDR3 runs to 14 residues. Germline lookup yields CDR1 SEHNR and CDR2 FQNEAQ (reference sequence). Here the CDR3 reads CASDSGSSYNEQFF. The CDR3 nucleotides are TGTGCCAGCGATAGCGGGAGCTCCTACAATGAGCAGTTCTTC.

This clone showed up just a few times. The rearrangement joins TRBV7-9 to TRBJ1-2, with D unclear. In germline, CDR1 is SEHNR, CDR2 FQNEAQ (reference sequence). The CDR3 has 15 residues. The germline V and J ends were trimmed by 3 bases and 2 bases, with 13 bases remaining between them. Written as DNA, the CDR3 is TGTGCCAGCAGCTTTAGCGGAGGGCCCAACTATGGCTACACCTTC. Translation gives CASSFSGGPNYGYTF.

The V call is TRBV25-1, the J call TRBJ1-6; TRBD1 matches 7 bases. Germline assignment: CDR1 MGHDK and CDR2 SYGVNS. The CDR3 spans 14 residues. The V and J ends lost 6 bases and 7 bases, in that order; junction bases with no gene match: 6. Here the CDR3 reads CASREGAGNSPLHF. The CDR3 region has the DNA TGTGCCAGCAGAGAGGGGGCGGGCAATTCACCCCTCCACTTT.

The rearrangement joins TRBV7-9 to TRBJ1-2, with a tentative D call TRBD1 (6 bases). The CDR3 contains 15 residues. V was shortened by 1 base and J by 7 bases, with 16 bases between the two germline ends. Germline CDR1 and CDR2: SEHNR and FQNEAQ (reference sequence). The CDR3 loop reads CASSLGDRLLGGYTF. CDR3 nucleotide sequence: TGTGCCAGCAGCTTAGGAGACAGGCTACTCGGTGGCTACACCTTC. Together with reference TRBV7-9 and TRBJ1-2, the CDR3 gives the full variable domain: DTGVSQNPRHKITKRGQNVTFRCDPISEHNRLYWYRQTLGQGPEFLTYFQNEAQLEKSRLLSDRFSAERPKGSFSTLEIQRTEQGDSAMYLCASSLGDRLLGGYTFGSGTRLTVV.

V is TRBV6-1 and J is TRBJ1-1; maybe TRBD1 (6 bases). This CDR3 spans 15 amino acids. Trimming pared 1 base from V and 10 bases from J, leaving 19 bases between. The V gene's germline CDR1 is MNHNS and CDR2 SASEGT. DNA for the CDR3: TGTGCCAGCAGTGAAGACTTGGGGGGGCTCGGAGGAGCTTTCTTT. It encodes CASSEDLGGLGGAFF.

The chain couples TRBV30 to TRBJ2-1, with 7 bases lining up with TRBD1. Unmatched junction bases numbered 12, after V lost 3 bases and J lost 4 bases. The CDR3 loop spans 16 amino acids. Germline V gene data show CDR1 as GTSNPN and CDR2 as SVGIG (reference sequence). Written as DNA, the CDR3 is TGTGCCTGGAGCGGGAAAGGGAAGGGGGCATACAATGAGCAGTTCTTC. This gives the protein CAWSGKGKGAYNEQFF.

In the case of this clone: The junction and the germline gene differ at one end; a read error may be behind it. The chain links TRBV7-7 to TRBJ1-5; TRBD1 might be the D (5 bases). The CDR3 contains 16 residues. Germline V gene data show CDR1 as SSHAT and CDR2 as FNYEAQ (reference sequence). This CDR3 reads CASSLRDSDSNQPQHF. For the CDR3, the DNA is TGTGCTAGCAGCTTAAGGGACTCGGACAGCAATCAGCCCCAGCATTTT.

The CDR3 here is CASNPFFGEEAFF. Written as DNA, the CDR3 is TGTGCCAGCAACCCCTTTTTTGGGGAGGAAGCTTTCTTT. The chain recombines TRBV6-5 with TRBJ1-1; D call uncertain. Germline-derived CDR1 and CDR2 are MNHEY and SVGAGI. The CDR3 contains 13 residues. The ends were cut back, 7 bases at V and 8 bases at J, with 17 bases in the middle.